A selection of T cell receptor beta chains follows, all from one sample in a study of blood T cells in healthy people across ages. Each CDR3 protein is one row after TCRdb ran MiXCR on the 5' RACE reads. The sample has about 780,000 distinct CDR3 sequences; about a quarter are singletons. These same data were also listed under a study on T cells of mothers and their children.

The sequencing sample was made of blood. Receptors originate from a boy between 5 and 17 years old in good health. The CDR3 runs from the conserved cysteine through the conserved F or W. The D gene is left open where the match is weak. Not every row has a clone size; where given, it reads once, few, many or a size class.

size,length,V,J,D,CDR3,DNA
few,12,TRBV12-3/TRBV12-4,TRBJ2-1,NA,CASSFSRSEQFF,TGTGCCAGCAGCTTCTCTCGTAGTGAGCAGTTCTTC
NA,13,TRBV28,TRBJ2-7,NA,CASSFGPLAEQYF,TGTGCCAGCAGTTTTGGACCTCTAGCCGAGCAGTACTTC
NA,12,TRBV7-3,TRBJ2-1,NA,CASSEARNEQFF,TGTGCCAGCAGCGAGGCCCGGAATGAGCAGTTCTTC
NA,16,TRBV4-1,TRBJ1-2,NA,CASSQVGRAPTGSYTF,TGCGCCAGCAGCCAAGTAGGAAGGGCCCCCACGGGTAGCTACACCTTC
few,15,TRBV12-3/TRBV12-4,TRBJ1-5,NA,CASSLRGLKHQPQHF,TGTGCCAGCAGTTTGAGGGGCCTGAAACATCAGCCCCAGCATTTT
NA,14,TRBV6-2/TRBV6-3,TRBJ2-7,TRBD1,CASSTSDRGYEQYF,TGTGCCAGCAGTACCTCAGACAGGGGATACGAGCAGTACTTC
once,14,TRBV2,TRBJ2-5,TRBD1,CASSTDRGKETQYF,TGTGCCAGCAGCACTGACAGGGGAAAAGAGACCCAGTACTTC
NA,17,TRBV7-7,TRBJ2-2,TRBD1,CASSLDRRTGKDGELFF,TGTGCTAGCAGCTTAGACCGGAGGACAGGGAAGGACGGGGAGCTGTTTTTT
NA,17,TRBV4-2,TRBJ2-3,NA,CASSQEGAGTSTDTQYF,TGTGCCAGCAGCCAAGAAGGGGCAGGGACTAGCACAGATACGCAGTATTTT
NA,14,TRBV18,TRBJ2-3,NA,CASSPFSGADTQYF,TGTGCCAGCTCCCCCTTTAGCGGCGCGGATACGCAGTATTTT
few,15,TRBV27,TRBJ1-6,TRBD1,CASTTRGRGSSPLHF,TGTGCCAGCACAACCAGGGGGCGAGGTAGTTCACCCCTCCACTTT
NA,13,TRBV5-1,TRBJ1-2,NA,CASSPQGSSGYTF,TGCGCCAGCAGCCCCCAGGGCAGTAGTGGCTACACCTTC
NA,16,TRBV6-1,TRBJ1-5,TRBD1,CASSEADRGSNQPQHF,TGTGCCAGCAGTGAAGCAGACAGGGGGAGCAATCAGCCCCAGCATTTT
few,13,TRBV12-3/TRBV12-4,TRBJ2-1,TRBD2,CASSGLAQHEQFF,TGTGCCAGCAGTGGACTAGCGCAGCATGAGCAGTTCTTC
NA,12,TRBV2,TRBJ2-7,NA,CASIRRTYEQYF,TGTGCCAGCATCCGACGGACCTACGAGCAGTACTTC
few,15,TRBV12-3/TRBV12-4,TRBJ1-4,NA,CASRIPGASKEKLLF,TGTGCCAGCAGGATTCCTGGGGCGTCAAAGGAAAAACTGCTTTTT
NA,13,TRBV12-3/TRBV12-4,TRBJ2-7,NA,CASSSLARYEQYF,TGTGCCAGCAGTTCCCTTGCCAGGTACGAGCAGTACTTC
few,14,TRBV18,TRBJ1-2,NA,CASSPPLANYGYTF,TGTGCCAGCTCACCACCTCTTGCTAACTATGGCTACACCTTC
NA,15,TRBV12-3/TRBV12-4,TRBJ2-1,TRBD1,CASSLRTGGQNEQFF,TGTGCCAGCAGTTTACGGACAGGGGGCCAAAATGAGCAGTTCTTC
NA,14,TRBV30,TRBJ1-2,NA,CAWSVWQGPIGYTF,TGTGCCTGGAGTGTATGGCAGGGCCCTATTGGCTACACCTTC
NA,11,TRBV29-1,TRBJ2-2,NA,CSVVYTGELFF,TGCAGCGTTGTCTACACCGGGGAGCTGTTTTTT
NA,14,TRBV10-3,TRBJ2-7,TRBD1,CAISEVGTAYEQYF,TGTGCCATCAGTGAGGTCGGGACAGCCTACGAGCAGTACTTC
NA,13,TRBV7-2,TRBJ1-2,NA,CASSLKGGSGYTF,TGTGCCAGCAGCTTGAAGGGGGGGAGTGGCTACACCTTC
NA,12,TRBV7-9,TRBJ1-2,NA,CASSLAPVGYTF,TGTGCCAGCAGCTTAGCGCCGGTGGGCTACACCTTC
NA,14,TRBV21-1,TRBJ1-5,NA,CASSKLQGATPQHF,TGTGCCAGCAGCAAACTTCAGGGAGCAACGCCCCAGCATTTT